This record looks at one T cell receptor beta chain sequence and its context. Its antigen is not known. This record belongs to a study of identical twins. All donors comprised healthy Caucasians. CDR1 is SGHKS, CDR2 YYEKEE, per germline (reference sequence). Unmatched junction bases numbered 7, after V lost 7 bases and J lost 6 bases. There are 13 residues in the CDR3. General study points: Possibly, invariant MAIT and iNKT cells partly confounded zero-insertion analyses. Beta clonotypes that were abundant in cord blood contained fewer insertions, a pattern absent from memory repertoires. Cross-sectional statistics underpinned the conclusions; the same donors were not followed.

TCRdb independently ran MiXCR on the 5' RACE reads; one entry per CDR3 protein. The profile covers 350,000 to 400,000 distinct CDR3 sequences, with around 9.7% appearing a single time and 8.5% to 10% taken by the ten largest. The clonotype comes from a woman aged 45-65 years in good health. V usage is TRBV5-5 and J usage is TRBJ2-3; 8 bases agree with TRBD2. Sequenced input: naive T cells sorted from blood. The CDR3 bases are TGTGCCAGCTACCCCGGGGGGGTGGATACGCAGTATTTT. Amino acids: CASYPGGVDTQYF.